This is a list of T cell receptor beta chains from one sample in a study of blood T cell repertoires in COVID-19. Assay: immunoSEQ multiplex PCR; the TCRdb copy retains only in-frame clones and omits some. The repertoire includes 250,000 to 350,000 clones, 80% to 95% of them detected once, and approximately 6.8% sits in the top ten. The specimen was peripheral blood. These TCRs come from a woman aged 30 to 39 with COVID-19, enrolled during active disease. Both conserved end residues are part of each CDR3. The D gene is left open where the match is weak. Clone size, where shown, is once, few, many, or a class for clones that have expanded.

cdr3_aa: CASSSGTGRYGYTF; cdr3_nt: TGTGCCAGCAGTTCCGGGACAGGGAGGTATGGCTACACCTTC; v_call: TRBV6-5; clone_size: .; j_call: TRBJ1-2; d_call: TRBD1
cdr3_aa: CASSPPGWGDYGYTF; cdr3_nt: TGTGCCAGCAGCCCCCCCGGTTGGGGGGACTATGGCTACACCTTC; v_call: TRBV7-2; clone_size: .; j_call: TRBJ1-2; d_call: .
cdr3_aa: CASSPGQINEKLFF; cdr3_nt: TGTGCCAGCAGCCCTGGACAGATTAATGAAAAACTGTTTTTT; v_call: TRBV7-9; clone_size: .; j_call: TRBJ1-4; d_call: .
cdr3_aa: CASSLLPRDNSYEQYF; cdr3_nt: TGCGCCAGCAGCCTGCTGCCCCGGGACAATTCCTACGAGCAGTACTTC; v_call: TRBV5-1; clone_size: once; j_call: TRBJ2-7; d_call: .
cdr3_aa: CASSEDAGEGYTF; cdr3_nt: TGTGCCAGCAGTGAAGATGCGGGAGAGGGCTACACCTTC; v_call: TRBV2; clone_size: .; j_call: TRBJ1-2; d_call: .
cdr3_aa: CASMDSRSTDTQYF; cdr3_nt: TGTGCCAGCATGGACTCTAGAAGCACAGATACGCAGTATTTT; v_call: TRBV28; clone_size: .; j_call: TRBJ2-3; d_call: .
cdr3_aa: CASSTTGVEAFF; cdr3_nt: TGTGCCAGCAGCACGACAGGGGTTGAAGCTTTCTTT; v_call: TRBV12-3/TRBV12-4; clone_size: .; j_call: TRBJ1-1; d_call: TRBD1
cdr3_aa: CASSALGAGNTGELFF; cdr3_nt: TGTGCCAGCAGTGCTTTGGGGGCTGGGAACACCGGGGAGCTGTTTTTT; v_call: TRBV25-1; clone_size: .; j_call: TRBJ2-2; d_call: .
cdr3_aa: CASSGYPDRDEQYF; cdr3_nt: TGTGCCAGCAGCGGTTATCCGGACAGGGACGAGCAGTACTTC; v_call: TRBV5-4; clone_size: .; j_call: TRBJ2-7; d_call: TRBD1
cdr3_aa: CASSLDSSRAYEQYF; cdr3_nt: TGTGCCAGCAGCTTAGATTCCAGCAGGGCCTACGAGCAGTACTTC; v_call: TRBV11-3; clone_size: .; j_call: TRBJ2-7; d_call: .
cdr3_aa: CASCHRGLSTDTQYF; cdr3_nt: TGTGCCAGCTGTCACAGGGGGCTTAGCACAGATACGCAGTATTTT; v_call: TRBV6-6; clone_size: .; j_call: TRBJ2-3; d_call: TRBD1
cdr3_aa: CASGSGGAPSTDTQYF; cdr3_nt: TGTGCCAGCGGCAGTGGGGGCGCCCCTAGCACAGATACGCAGTATTTT; v_call: TRBV5-5; clone_size: .; j_call: TRBJ2-3; d_call: .
cdr3_aa: CASSQSGQMIYEQYF; cdr3_nt: TGTGCCAGCAGCCAATCGGGACAGATGATCTACGAGCAGTACTTC; v_call: TRBV28; clone_size: .; j_call: TRBJ2-7; d_call: TRBD1
cdr3_aa: CASSPDRNSYNEQFF; cdr3_nt: TGCGCCAGCAGTCCTGACAGGAACTCCTACAATGAGCAGTTCTTC; v_call: TRBV10-1; clone_size: once; j_call: TRBJ2-1; d_call: .
cdr3_aa: CASSLSVAVNNSPLHF; cdr3_nt: TGTGCCAGCAGTTTATCGGTTGCAGTAAATAATTCACCCCTCCACTTT; v_call: TRBV27; clone_size: .; j_call: TRBJ1-6; d_call: .
cdr3_aa: CASSYSFTGRNTEAFF; cdr3_nt: TGTGCCAGCAGTTACTCTTTCACGGGAAGGAACACTGAAGCTTTCTTT; v_call: TRBV6-5; clone_size: .; j_call: TRBJ1-1; d_call: .
cdr3_aa: CASRTGGYEQYF; cdr3_nt: TGTGCCAGCAGGACAGGGGGCTACGAGCAGTACTTC; v_call: TRBV6-5; clone_size: .; j_call: TRBJ2-7; d_call: TRBD1
cdr3_aa: CASTRGQATNYGYTF; cdr3_nt: TGCGCCAGCACCCGAGGACAGGCGACTAACTATGGCTACACCTTC; v_call: TRBV5-1; clone_size: .; j_call: TRBJ1-2; d_call: TRBD1
cdr3_aa: CASSPREAYEQYF; cdr3_nt: TGTGCCAGCAGCCCGCGGGAGGCCTACGAGCAGTACTTC; v_call: TRBV7-2; clone_size: .; j_call: TRBJ2-7; d_call: TRBD2
cdr3_aa: CSATGGGYTF; cdr3_nt: TGCAGTGCTACAGGCGGGGGCTACACCTTC; v_call: TRBV20-1; clone_size: .; j_call: TRBJ1-2; d_call: .
cdr3_aa: CASSLRGQPQHF; cdr3_nt: TGTGCCAGCAGCTTAAGGGGTCAGCCCCAGCATTTT; v_call: TRBV7-2; clone_size: .; j_call: TRBJ1-5; d_call: .
cdr3_aa: CASSLAGSDLNTEAFF; cdr3_nt: TGTGCCAGCTCACTTGCCGGGTCAGACTTGAACACTGAAGCTTTCTTT; v_call: TRBV18; clone_size: .; j_call: TRBJ1-1; d_call: .
cdr3_aa: CASSLAWTENTEAFF; cdr3_nt: TGCGCCAGCAGCTTGGCTTGGACAGAGAACACTGAAGCTTTCTTT; v_call: TRBV5-1; clone_size: .; j_call: TRBJ1-1; d_call: .
cdr3_aa: CASSLGGGTDTQYF; cdr3_nt: TGTGCCAGCAGTTTAGGAGGGGGCACAGATACGCAGTATTTT; v_call: TRBV27; clone_size: .; j_call: TRBJ2-3; d_call: .
cdr3_aa: CASSIGGTGGTEAFF; cdr3_nt: TGTGCCAGTAGTATTGGAGGGACAGGGGGGACTGAAGCTTTCTTT; v_call: TRBV19; clone_size: .; j_call: TRBJ1-1; d_call: TRBD1
cdr3_aa: CASSLDRGKTQYF; cdr3_nt: TGTGCCAGTAGTTTGGACAGGGGGAAGACCCAGTACTTC; v_call: TRBV19; clone_size: .; j_call: TRBJ2-5; d_call: TRBD1
cdr3_aa: CASSQGSLRGEAFF; cdr3_nt: TGCGCCAGCAGCCAAGGCTCCCTTCGCGGTGAAGCTTTCTTT; v_call: TRBV4-3; clone_size: .; j_call: TRBJ1-1; d_call: .
cdr3_aa: CASGDRGSGRTDTQYF; cdr3_nt: TGTGCCAGTGGGGATAGAGGTAGCGGGAGGACGGATACGCAGTATTTT; v_call: TRBV19; clone_size: once; j_call: TRBJ2-3; d_call: TRBD2
cdr3_aa: CASSLTSNRGMSTGELFF; cdr3_nt: TGTGCCAGCAGCTTAACATCAAACAGGGGCATGTCCACCGGGGAGCTGTTTTTT; v_call: TRBV7-2; clone_size: .; j_call: TRBJ2-2; d_call: TRBD1
cdr3_aa: CATRTGRNTEAFF; cdr3_nt: TGTGCCACCAGGACAGGGAGGAACACTGAAGCTTTCTTT; v_call: TRBV5-4; clone_size: .; j_call: TRBJ1-1; d_call: TRBD1
cdr3_aa: CASSRGQGLYNEQFF; cdr3_nt: TGTGCCAGCAGTCGCGGACAGGGGCTATACAATGAGCAGTTCTTC; v_call: TRBV6-5; clone_size: once; j_call: TRBJ2-1; d_call: TRBD1
cdr3_aa: CATSPVLSGRASNEQFF; cdr3_nt: TGTGCCACCAGCCCAGTCCTAAGCGGGAGGGCCAGCAATGAGCAGTTCTTC; v_call: TRBV10-3; clone_size: .; j_call: TRBJ2-1; d_call: TRBD2
cdr3_aa: CASSQEAVSANEQYF; cdr3_nt: TGTGCCAGCAGCCAAGAAGCCGTTTCCGCAAACGAGCAGTACTTC; v_call: TRBV3-1/TRBV3-2; clone_size: .; j_call: TRBJ2-7; d_call: .
cdr3_aa: CASSKESATGMTF; cdr3_nt: TGTGCCAGTAGTAAGGAATCCGCGACAGGCATGACTTTT; v_call: TRBV19; clone_size: .; j_call: TRBJ1-1; d_call: .
cdr3_aa: CASSLFADAISAQYF; cdr3_nt: TGTGCCAGCAGCTTATTCGCGGATGCCATTTCGGCCCAGTACTTC; v_call: TRBV11-2; clone_size: .; j_call: TRBJ2-5; d_call: .
cdr3_aa: CSVEGGGRATDTQYF; cdr3_nt: TGCAGCGTTGAAGGCGGCGGGAGGGCCACAGATACGCAGTATTTT; v_call: TRBV29-1; clone_size: .; j_call: TRBJ2-3; d_call: TRBD2
cdr3_aa: CASSAVAGPSNYGYTF; cdr3_nt: TGTGCCAGCAGCGCGGTTGCAGGGCCTTCTAACTATGGCTACACCTTC; v_call: TRBV5-6; clone_size: .; j_call: TRBJ1-2; d_call: .
cdr3_aa: CASSLFGGTEAFF; cdr3_nt: TGTGCCAGCAGCTTATTCGGGGGCACTGAAGCTTTCTTT; v_call: TRBV11-1; clone_size: .; j_call: TRBJ1-1; d_call: .
cdr3_aa: CASSLFALGMNTEAFF; cdr3_nt: TGTGCCAGCAGCTTGTTCGCTCTCGGTATGAACACTGAAGCTTTCTTT; v_call: TRBV5-5; clone_size: .; j_call: TRBJ1-1; d_call: .
cdr3_aa: CASSMGLAGGPGIDTQYF; cdr3_nt: TGTGCCAGTAGTATGGGACTAGCGGGAGGGCCTGGTATAGATACGCAGTATTTT; v_call: TRBV19; clone_size: .; j_call: TRBJ2-3; d_call: TRBD2
cdr3_aa: CASSGQGGGYTF; cdr3_nt: TGTGCCAGCAGTGGACAGGGCGGTGGCTACACCTTC; v_call: TRBV2; clone_size: once; j_call: TRBJ1-2; d_call: TRBD1
cdr3_aa: CSAGTSVYNEQFF; cdr3_nt: TGCAGCGCCGGGACTAGCGTATACAATGAGCAGTTCTTC; v_call: TRBV29-1; clone_size: once; j_call: TRBJ2-1; d_call: TRBD2
cdr3_aa: CASSFSQGKDTQYF; cdr3_nt: TGTGCCAGCAGTTTCAGTCAGGGTAAAGATACGCAGTATTTT; v_call: TRBV28; clone_size: .; j_call: TRBJ2-3; d_call: .
cdr3_aa: CASSRTSQSYEQYF; cdr3_nt: TGTGCCAGCAGCCGGACTAGTCAATCCTACGAGCAGTACTTC; v_call: TRBV27; clone_size: .; j_call: TRBJ2-7; d_call: TRBD2
cdr3_aa: CARRVRGGEQFF; cdr3_nt: TGTGCCAGAAGGGTTAGAGGGGGTGAGCAGTTCTTC; v_call: TRBV7-5; clone_size: .; j_call: TRBJ2-1; d_call: .
cdr3_aa: CASRDPGQGKETQYF; cdr3_nt: TGTGCCAGTAGGGACCCGGGACAGGGGAAAGAGACCCAGTACTTC; v_call: TRBV19; clone_size: .; j_call: TRBJ2-5; d_call: TRBD1
cdr3_aa: CASSLRLAGRTGELFF; cdr3_nt: TGTGCCAGTAGTCTGAGACTAGCGGGCCGTACCGGGGAGCTGTTTTTT; v_call: TRBV19; clone_size: once; j_call: TRBJ2-2; d_call: TRBD2
cdr3_aa: CASSIGGGNTEAFF; cdr3_nt: TGTGCCAGTAGTATAGGTGGCGGGAACACTGAAGCTTTCTTT; v_call: TRBV19; clone_size: .; j_call: TRBJ1-1; d_call: .
cdr3_aa: CASSALTGTPQETQYF; cdr3_nt: TGTGCCAGCAGTGCTTTAACCGGGACTCCTCAAGAGACCCAGTACTTC; v_call: TRBV6-1; clone_size: .; j_call: TRBJ2-5; d_call: .
cdr3_aa: CASSLGGNSYEQYF; cdr3_nt: TGTGCCAGCAGCTTAGGCGGTAACTCCTACGAGCAGTACTTC; v_call: TRBV7-9; clone_size: .; j_call: TRBJ2-7; d_call: .
cdr3_aa: CASSLGQGSDTQYF; cdr3_nt: TGTGCCAGCAGCTTAGGGCAGGGCTCCGATACGCAGTATTTT; v_call: TRBV7-2; clone_size: .; j_call: TRBJ2-3; d_call: .
cdr3_aa: CASSIRDIVYEQYF; cdr3_nt: TGTGCCAGCAGTATCCGGGACATCGTCTACGAGCAGTACTTC; v_call: TRBV28; clone_size: .; j_call: TRBJ2-7; d_call: .
cdr3_aa: CAWSVRHSWQYF; cdr3_nt: TGTGCCTGGAGTGTTCGACATTCGTGGCAGTACTTC; v_call: TRBV30; clone_size: .; j_call: TRBJ2-7; d_call: .
cdr3_aa: CSVEEGRVDYGYTF; cdr3_nt: TGCAGCGTTGAAGAAGGCAGGGTCGACTATGGCTACACCTTC; v_call: TRBV29-1; clone_size: .; j_call: TRBJ1-2; d_call: .
cdr3_aa: CASSLTGGGYEQYF; cdr3_nt: TGTGCCAGCAGTCTAACAGGGGGCGGGTACGAGCAGTACTTC; v_call: TRBV3-1/TRBV3-2; clone_size: .; j_call: TRBJ2-7; d_call: TRBD1